This T cell receptor beta chain was sequenced in a study of T cells in Graves' hyperthyroidism and ophthalmopathy. This clonotype was seen many times. Its antigen is unidentified. General observations from the study: Ophthalmopathy got predicted by the model a median approximately 6.4 months before its onset.

Amplification of TCR beta CDR3 regions was performed using RNA transcripts as template. Initially, a first-round RT-PCR of the TCR CDR3 employed the HTBI primer set. From the multiplex PCR reads, TCRdb called clonotypes with MiXCR, one entry per CDR3 protein. Of a few hundred thousand distinct CDR3 sequences listed, less than 15% were seen once; the top ten hold 9.2%. V was shortened by 4 bases and J by 0 bases, with 10 bases between the two germline ends. The CDR3 has 14 residues. In germline, CDR1 is SGHDT, CDR2 YYEEEE. This sample holds PBMCs from approximately 10 ml fresh peripheral blood. This chain joins TRBV5-6 and TRBJ1-1, with D unclear. The clonotype was recovered from a woman under 30 with Graves' hyperthyroidism. Sequences were obtained from blood. Written as DNA, the CDR3 is TGTGCCAGCAGCGCCGGGTTCATGAACACTGAAGCTTTCTTT. It encodes CASSAGFMNTEAFF. Based on the CDR3 plus reference TRBV5-6 and TRBJ1-1, the full variable domain is DAGVTQSPTHLIKTRGQQVTLRCSPKSGHDTVSWYQQALGQGPQFIFQYYEEEERQRGNFPDRFSGHQFPNYSSELNVNALLLGDSALYLCASSAGFMNTEAFFGQGTRLTVV.